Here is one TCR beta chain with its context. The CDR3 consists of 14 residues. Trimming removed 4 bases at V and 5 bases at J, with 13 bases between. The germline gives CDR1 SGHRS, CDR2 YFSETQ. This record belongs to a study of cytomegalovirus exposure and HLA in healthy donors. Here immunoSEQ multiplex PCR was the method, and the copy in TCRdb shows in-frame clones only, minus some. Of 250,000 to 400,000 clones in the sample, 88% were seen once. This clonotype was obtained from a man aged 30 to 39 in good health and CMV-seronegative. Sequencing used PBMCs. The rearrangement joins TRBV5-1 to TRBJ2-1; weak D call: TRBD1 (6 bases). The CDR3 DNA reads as TGCGCCAGCAGCCTCGGGACAACAAACAATGAGCAGTTCTTC. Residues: CASSLGTTNNEQFF.